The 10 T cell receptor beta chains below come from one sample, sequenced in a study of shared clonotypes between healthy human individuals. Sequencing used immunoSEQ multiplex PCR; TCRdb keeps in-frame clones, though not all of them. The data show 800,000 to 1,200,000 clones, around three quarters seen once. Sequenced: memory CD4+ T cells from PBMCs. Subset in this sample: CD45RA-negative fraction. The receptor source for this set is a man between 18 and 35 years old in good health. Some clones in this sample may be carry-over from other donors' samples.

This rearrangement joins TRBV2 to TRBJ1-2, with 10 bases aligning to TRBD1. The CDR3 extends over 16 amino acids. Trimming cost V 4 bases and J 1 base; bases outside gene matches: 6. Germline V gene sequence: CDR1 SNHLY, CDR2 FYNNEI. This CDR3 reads CASSAMTGGSNYGYTF. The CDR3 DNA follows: TGTGCCAGCAGTGCCATGACAGGGGGCAGTAACTATGGCTACACCTTC.

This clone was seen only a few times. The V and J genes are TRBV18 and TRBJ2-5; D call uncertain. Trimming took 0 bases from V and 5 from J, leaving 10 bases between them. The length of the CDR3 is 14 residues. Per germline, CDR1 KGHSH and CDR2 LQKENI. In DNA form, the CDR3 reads TGTGCCAGCTCACCACCGGATCTCTGGGAGACCCAGTACTTC. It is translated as CASSPPDLWETQYF.

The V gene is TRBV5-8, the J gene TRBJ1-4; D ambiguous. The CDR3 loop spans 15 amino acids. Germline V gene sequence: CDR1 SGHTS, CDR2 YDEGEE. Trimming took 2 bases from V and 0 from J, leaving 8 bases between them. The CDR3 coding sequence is TGTGCCAGCAGCTTCGACGGAGCAACTAATGAAAAACTGTTTTTT. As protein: CASSFDGATNEKLFF.

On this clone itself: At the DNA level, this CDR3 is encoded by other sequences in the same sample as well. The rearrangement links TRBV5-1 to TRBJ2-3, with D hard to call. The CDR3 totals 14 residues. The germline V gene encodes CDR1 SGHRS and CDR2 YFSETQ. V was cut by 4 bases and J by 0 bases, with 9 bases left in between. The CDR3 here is CASSPRLSTDTQYF. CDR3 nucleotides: TGCGCCAGCAGCCCTAGACTTAGCACAGATACGCAGTATTTT.

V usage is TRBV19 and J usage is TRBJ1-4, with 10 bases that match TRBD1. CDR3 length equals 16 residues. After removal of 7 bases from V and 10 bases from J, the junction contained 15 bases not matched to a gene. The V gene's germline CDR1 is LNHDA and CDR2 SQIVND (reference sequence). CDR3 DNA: TGTGCCAGTACTTTGGGACAGGGGACCTACCGAGGAAAACTGTTTTTT. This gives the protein CASTLGQGTYRGKLFF. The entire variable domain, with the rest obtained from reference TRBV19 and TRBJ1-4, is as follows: DGGITQSPKYLFRKEGQNVTLSCEQNLNHDAMYWYRQDPGQGLRLIYYSQIVNDFQKGDIAEGYSVSREKKESFPLTVTSAQKNPTAFYLCASTLGQGTYRGKLFFGSGTQLSVL.

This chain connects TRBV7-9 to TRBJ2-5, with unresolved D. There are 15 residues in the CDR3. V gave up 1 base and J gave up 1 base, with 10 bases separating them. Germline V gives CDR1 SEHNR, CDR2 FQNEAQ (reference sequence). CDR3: CASSLVSAPQETQYF. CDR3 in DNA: TGTGCCAGCAGCTTAGTCTCGGCACCCCAAGAGACCCAGTACTTC.

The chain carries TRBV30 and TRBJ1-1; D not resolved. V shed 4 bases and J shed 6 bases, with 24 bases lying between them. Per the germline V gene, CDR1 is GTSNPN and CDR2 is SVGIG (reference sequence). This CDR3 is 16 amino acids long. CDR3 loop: CAWTYRWSLPFPEAFF. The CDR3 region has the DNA TGTGCCTGGACTTACCGATGGTCATTGCCATTCCCTGAAGCTTTCTTT.

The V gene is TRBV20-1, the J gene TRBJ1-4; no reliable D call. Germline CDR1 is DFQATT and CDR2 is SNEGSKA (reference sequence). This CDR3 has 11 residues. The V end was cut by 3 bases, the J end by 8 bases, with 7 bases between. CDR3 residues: CSASFPEKLFF. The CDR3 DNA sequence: TGCAGTGCTAGCTTCCCCGAAAAACTGTTTTTT.

Written as DNA, the CDR3 is TGTGCCAGCAGCCCTTATAATGAGCAGTTCTTC. It codes for CASSPYNEQFF. The chain employs TRBV5-4 and TRBJ2-1; D remains unclear. The V end lost 4 bases, the J end lost 7 bases, and 6 bases lay between the germline ends. Looked up from germline, CDR1 is SGHNT and CDR2 is YYREEE (reference sequence). This CDR3 comprises 11 residues.

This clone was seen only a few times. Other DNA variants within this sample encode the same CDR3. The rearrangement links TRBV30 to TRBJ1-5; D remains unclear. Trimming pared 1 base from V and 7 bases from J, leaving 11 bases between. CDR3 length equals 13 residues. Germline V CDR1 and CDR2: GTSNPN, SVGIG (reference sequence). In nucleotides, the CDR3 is TGTGCCTGGAGTGGAACAGTCGGACAGCCCCAGCATTTT. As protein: CAWSGTVGQPQHF.